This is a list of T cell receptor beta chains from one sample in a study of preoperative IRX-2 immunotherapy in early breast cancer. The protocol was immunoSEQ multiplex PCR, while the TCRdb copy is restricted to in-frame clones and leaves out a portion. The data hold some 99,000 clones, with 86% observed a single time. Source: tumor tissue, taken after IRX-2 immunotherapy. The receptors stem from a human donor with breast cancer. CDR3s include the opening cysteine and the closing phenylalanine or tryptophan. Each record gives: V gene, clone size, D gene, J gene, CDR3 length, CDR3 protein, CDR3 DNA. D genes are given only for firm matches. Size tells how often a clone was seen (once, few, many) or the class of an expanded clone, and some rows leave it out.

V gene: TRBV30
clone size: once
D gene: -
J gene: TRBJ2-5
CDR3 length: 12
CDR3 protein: CAWGDTAETQYF
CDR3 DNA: TGTGCCTGGGGTGACACGGCGGAGACCCAGTACTTC

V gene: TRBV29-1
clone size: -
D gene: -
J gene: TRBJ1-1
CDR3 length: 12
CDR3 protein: CSVEDLSTQAFF
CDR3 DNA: TGCAGCGTTGAAGATCTGAGCACCCAAGCTTTCTTT

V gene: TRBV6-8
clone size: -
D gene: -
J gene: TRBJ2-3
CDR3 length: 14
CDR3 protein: CASIGLLITDTQYF
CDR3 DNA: TGTGCCAGCATCGGCCTTCTGATCACAGATACGCAGTATTTT

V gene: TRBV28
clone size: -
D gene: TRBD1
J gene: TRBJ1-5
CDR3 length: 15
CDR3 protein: CASNFSGGSNQPQHF
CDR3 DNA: TGTGCCAGCAATTTTTCAGGGGGCTCCAATCAGCCCCAGCATTTT

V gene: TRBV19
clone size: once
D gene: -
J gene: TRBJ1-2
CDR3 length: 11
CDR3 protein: CASLGAYGYTF
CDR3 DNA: TGTGCCAGCCTTGGGGCCTATGGCTACACCTTC

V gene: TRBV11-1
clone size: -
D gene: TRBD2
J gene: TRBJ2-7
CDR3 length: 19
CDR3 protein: CASSSDGLAGGRFEYEQYF
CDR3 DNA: TGTGCCAGCAGCTCCGACGGACTAGCGGGAGGCCGCTTTGAGTACGAGCAGTACTTC

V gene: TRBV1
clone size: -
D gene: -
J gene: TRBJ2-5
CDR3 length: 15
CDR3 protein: CASSQDSEVQETQYF
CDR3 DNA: TGCGCCAGCAGCCAAGATTCGGAGGTCCAAGAGACCCAGTACTTC

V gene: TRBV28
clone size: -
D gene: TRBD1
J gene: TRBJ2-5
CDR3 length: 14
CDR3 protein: CASRTDRIQETQYF
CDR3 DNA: TGTGCCAGCAGAACGGACAGGATCCAAGAGACCCAGTACTTC

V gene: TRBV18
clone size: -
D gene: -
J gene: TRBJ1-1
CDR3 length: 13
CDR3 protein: CASSRGPGTEAFF
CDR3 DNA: TGTGCCAGCTCCCGGGGTCCGGGCACTGAAGCTTTCTTT

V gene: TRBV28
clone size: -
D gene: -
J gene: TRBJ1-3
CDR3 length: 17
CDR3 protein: CASGVGSRLGSGNTIYF
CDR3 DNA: TGTGCCAGCGGAGTCGGAAGCAGGCTGGGCTCTGGAAACACCATATATTTT

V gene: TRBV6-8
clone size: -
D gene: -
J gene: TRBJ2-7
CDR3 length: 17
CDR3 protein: CASSYSGSGLMAYEQYF
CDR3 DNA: TGTGCCAGCAGTTACTCGGGGAGCGGGCTGATGGCCTACGAGCAGTACTTC

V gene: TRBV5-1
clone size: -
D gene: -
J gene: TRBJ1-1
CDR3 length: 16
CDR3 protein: CASSPRTFSGATEAFF
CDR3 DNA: TGCGCCAGCAGCCCCAGGACGTTCTCGGGGGCGACTGAAGCTTTCTTT

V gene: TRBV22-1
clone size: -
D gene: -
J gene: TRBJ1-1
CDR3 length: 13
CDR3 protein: CASSVTGEAEAFF
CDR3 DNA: TGTGCCAGCAGTGTGACAGGGGAAGCTGAAGCTTTCTTT

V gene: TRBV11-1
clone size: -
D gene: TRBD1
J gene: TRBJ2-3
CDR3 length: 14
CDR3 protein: CASSRDSVTDTQYF
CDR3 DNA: TGTGCCAGCAGCAGGGACAGCGTCACAGATACGCAGTATTTT

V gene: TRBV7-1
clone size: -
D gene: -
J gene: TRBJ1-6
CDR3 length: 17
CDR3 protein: CASSLRVGRYYNSPLHF
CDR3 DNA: TGTGCCAGCAGCTTAAGGGTGGGCAGGTACTATAATTCACCCCTCCACTTT

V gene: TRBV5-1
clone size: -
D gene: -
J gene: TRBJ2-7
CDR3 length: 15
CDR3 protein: CASSLAGLSSYEQYF
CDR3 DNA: TGCGCCAGCAGCTTGGCCGGACTGAGCTCCTACGAGCAGTACTTC

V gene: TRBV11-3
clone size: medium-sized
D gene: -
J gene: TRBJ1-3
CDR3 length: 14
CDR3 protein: CASSFGQKANTIYF
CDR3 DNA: TGTGCCAGCAGCTTTGGACAGAAGGCGAACACCATATATTTT

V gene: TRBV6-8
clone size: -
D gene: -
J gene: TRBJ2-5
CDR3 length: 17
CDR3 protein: CASSDSETGAYQETQYF
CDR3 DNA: TGTGCCAGCAGTGATTCAGAGACAGGCGCGTACCAAGAGACCCAGTACTTC

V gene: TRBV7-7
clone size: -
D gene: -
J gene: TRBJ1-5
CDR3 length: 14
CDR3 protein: CASSFREFNQPQHF
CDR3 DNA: TGTGCCAGCAGCTTTAGGGAGTTCAATCAGCCCCAGCATTTT

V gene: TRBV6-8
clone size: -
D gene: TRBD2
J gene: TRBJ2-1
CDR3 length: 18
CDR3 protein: CASGSIGTSGYSYNEQFF
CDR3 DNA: TGTGCCAGCGGGTCGATTGGGACTAGCGGGTACTCCTACAATGAGCAGTTCTTC

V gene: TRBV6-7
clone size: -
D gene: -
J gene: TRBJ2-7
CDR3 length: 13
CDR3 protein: CASKLGGPYEQYF
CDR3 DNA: TGTGCCAGCAAATTAGGGGGACCCTACGAGCAGTACTTC

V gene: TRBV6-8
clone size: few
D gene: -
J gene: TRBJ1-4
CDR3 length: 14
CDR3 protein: CASTKPGAFEKLFF
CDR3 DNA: TGTGCCAGTACGAAGCCCGGGGCCTTTGAAAAACTGTTTTTT

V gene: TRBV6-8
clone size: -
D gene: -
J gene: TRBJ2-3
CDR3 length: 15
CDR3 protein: CASRYFRGRADTQYF
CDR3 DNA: TGTGCCAGCCGCTATTTTAGAGGGCGGGCAGATACGCAGTATTTT

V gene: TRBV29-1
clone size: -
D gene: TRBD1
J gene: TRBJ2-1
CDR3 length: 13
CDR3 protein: CSVGGQGTSEQFF
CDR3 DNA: TGCAGCGTTGGGGGACAGGGGACCTCTGAGCAGTTCTTC

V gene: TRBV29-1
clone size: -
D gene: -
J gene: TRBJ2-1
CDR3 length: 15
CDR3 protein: CSVEKVIRSYNEQFF
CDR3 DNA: TGCAGCGTTGAAAAGGTAATACGCTCCTACAATGAGCAGTTCTTC

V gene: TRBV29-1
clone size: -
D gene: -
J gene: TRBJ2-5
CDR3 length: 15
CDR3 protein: CSVERDSGVGETQYF
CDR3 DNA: TGCAGCGTTGAAAGGGACTCGGGGGTTGGGGAGACCCAGTACTTC

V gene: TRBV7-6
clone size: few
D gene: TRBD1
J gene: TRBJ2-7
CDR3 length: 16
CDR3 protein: CASSLRRDRLGYEQYF
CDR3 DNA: TGTGCCAGCAGCTTGAGGCGGGACAGGTTAGGCTACGAGCAGTACTTC

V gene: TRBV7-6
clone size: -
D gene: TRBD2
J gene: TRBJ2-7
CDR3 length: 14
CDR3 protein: CASSPGRGAYEQYF
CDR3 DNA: TGTGCCAGCAGTCCCGGGAGGGGAGCCTACGAGCAGTACTTC

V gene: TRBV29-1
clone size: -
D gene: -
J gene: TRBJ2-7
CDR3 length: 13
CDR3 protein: CSVDDSAGYEQYF
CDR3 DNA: TGCAGCGTGGACGACAGTGCCGGTTACGAGCAGTACTTC

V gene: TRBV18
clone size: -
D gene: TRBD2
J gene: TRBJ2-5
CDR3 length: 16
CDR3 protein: CASSPSTSGRSETQYF
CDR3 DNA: TGTGCCAGCTCACCCAGTACCAGCGGGAGATCTGAGACCCAGTACTTC

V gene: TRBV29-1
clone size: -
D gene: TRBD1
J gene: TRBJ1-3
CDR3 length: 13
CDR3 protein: CSVGDRSGNTIYF
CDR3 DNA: TGCAGCGTAGGGGACAGATCTGGAAACACCATATATTTT

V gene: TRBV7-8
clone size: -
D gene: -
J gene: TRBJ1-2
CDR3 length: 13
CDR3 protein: CASSLGHGLGYTF
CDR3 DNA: TGTGCCAGCAGCTTAGGACACGGCCTCGGCTACACCTTC

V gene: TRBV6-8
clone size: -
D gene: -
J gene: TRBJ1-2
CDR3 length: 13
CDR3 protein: CAIKPGDAYGYTF
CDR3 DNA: TGTGCCATCAAGCCAGGTGATGCCTATGGCTACACCTTC

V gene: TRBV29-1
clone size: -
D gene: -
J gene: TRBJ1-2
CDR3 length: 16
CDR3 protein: CSVETPQMGLGAGYTF
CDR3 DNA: TGCAGCGTTGAAACGCCACAAATGGGGTTAGGGGCTGGCTACACCTTC

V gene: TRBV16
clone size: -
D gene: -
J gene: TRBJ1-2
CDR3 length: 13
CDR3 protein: CASSQLTAYGYTF
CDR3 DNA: TGTGCCAGCAGCCAACTCACAGCATATGGCTACACCTTC

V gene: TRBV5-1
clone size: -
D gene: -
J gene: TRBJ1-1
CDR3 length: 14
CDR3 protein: CASSLETLDTEAFF
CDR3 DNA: TGCGCCAGCAGCTTGGAGACACTGGATACTGAAGCTTTCTTT

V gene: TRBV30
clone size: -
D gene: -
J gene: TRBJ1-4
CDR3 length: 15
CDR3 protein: CAWTLVGALGEKLFF
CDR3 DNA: TGTGCCTGGACCCTTGTCGGGGCGCTCGGTGAAAAACTGTTTTTT

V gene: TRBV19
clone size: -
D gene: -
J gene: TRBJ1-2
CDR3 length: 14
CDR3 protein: CASSNGPTKVGYTF
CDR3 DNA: TGTGCCAGTAGCAATGGTCCCACCAAGGTGGGCTACACCTTC

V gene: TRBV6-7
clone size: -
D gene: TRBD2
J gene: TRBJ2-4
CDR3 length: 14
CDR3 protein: CASSYGLAKNIQYF
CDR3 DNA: TGTGCCAGCAGCTACGGACTAGCGAAAAACATTCAGTACTTC

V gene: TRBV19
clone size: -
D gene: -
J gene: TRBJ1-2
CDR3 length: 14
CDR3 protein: CASSGGGYNYGYTF
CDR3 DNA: TGTGCCAGTAGTGGGGGAGGATACAACTATGGCTACACCTTC

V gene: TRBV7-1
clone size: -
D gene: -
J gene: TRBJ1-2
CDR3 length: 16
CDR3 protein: CASSLIGGTLNYGYTF
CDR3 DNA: TGTGCCAGCAGCTTAATCGGCGGGACACTCAACTATGGCTACACCTTC

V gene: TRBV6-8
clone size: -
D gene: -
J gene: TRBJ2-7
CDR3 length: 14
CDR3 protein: CASSYEGGSYEQYF
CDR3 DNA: TGTGCCAGCAGTTACGAGGGGGGGTCCTACGAGCAGTACTTC

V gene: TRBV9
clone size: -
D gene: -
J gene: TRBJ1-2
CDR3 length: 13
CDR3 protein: CASSVEVNYGYTF
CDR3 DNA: TGTGCCAGCAGCGTAGAAGTTAACTATGGCTACACCTTC

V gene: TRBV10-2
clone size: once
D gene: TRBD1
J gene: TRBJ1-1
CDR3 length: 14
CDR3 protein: CASSQTGSYLGAFF
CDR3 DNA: TGCGCCAGCAGTCAGACAGGGTCTTATTTAGGAGCTTTCTTT

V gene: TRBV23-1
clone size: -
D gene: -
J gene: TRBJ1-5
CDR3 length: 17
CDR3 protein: CASSQDQEALSNQPQHF
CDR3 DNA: TGCGCCAGCAGCCAAGACCAGGAGGCACTTAGCAATCAGCCCCAGCATTTT

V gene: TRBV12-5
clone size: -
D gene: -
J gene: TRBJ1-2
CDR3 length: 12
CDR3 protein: CASGPAAYGYTF
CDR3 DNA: TGTGCTAGTGGTCCCGCGGCCTATGGCTACACCTTC

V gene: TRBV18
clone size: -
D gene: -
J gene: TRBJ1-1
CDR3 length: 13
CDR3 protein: CASTGSGNTEAFF
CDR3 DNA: TGTGCCAGCACCGGGAGCGGAAACACTGAAGCTTTCTTT

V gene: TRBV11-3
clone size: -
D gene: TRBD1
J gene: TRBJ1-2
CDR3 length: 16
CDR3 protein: CASSLDGGQDSYGYTF
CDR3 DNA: TGTGCCAGCAGCTTGGATGGGGGACAGGATAGCTATGGCTACACCTTC

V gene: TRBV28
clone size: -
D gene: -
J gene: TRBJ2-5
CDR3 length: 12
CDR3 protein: CASSGAEIIQYF
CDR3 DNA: TGTGCCAGCAGTGGGGCCGAGATTATCCAGTACTTC

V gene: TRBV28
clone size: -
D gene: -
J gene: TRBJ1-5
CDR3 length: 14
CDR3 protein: CASSLARQDQPQHF
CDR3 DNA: TGTGCCAGCAGTTTAGCAAGGCAGGACCAGCCCCAGCATTTT